This T cell receptor (beta chain) derives from a study of shared clonotypes between healthy human individuals. General study points: All-four-donor shared clonotypes had higher generation probabilities than non-shared clonotypes did.

Germline CDR1 and CDR2: MNHNY and SVGAGI (reference sequence). The CDR3 runs 16 residues. V lost 2 bases, J lost 4 bases, and 1 base stayed unmatched. Assay used: immunoSEQ multiplex PCR; TCRdb lists only in-frame clones, some missing. The data hold 300,000 or so clones, with around 67% observed a single time. Researchers partitioned CD4+ cells into CD45RA+ naive and CD45RA-negative memory subsets. About this clone itself: What it binds is not known.

This TCR came from a young man in good health. The rearrangement joins TRBV6-6 to TRBJ2-3, with TRBD2 matching 15 bases. Sample: memory CD4+ T cells sorted from blood. The subset was: CD45RA-negative fraction. CDR3 sequence (DNA): TGTGCCAGCAGTTACGGACTAGCGGGAGGGGCAGATACGCAGTATTTT. This sequence encodes CASSYGLAGGADTQYF.